This entry lists 27 T cell receptor beta chains sequenced from one sample in a study of T cells after yellow fever vaccination. Each CDR3 protein is one row after TCRdb ran MiXCR on the 5' RACE reads. The sample records some 220,000 distinct CDR3 sequences, under 3.5% being singletons. The source material was CD4+ T cells sorted from PBMCs, sampled 10 days after the yellow fever booster vaccination. The receptors derive from a young man who received the YFV17D yellow fever vaccine.

This clonotype was counted at least ten times. The V call is TRBV7-9, the J call TRBJ2-7, with D unclear. Trimming shortened V by 3 bases and J by 4 bases, and 7 bases separated the two germline ends. Germline V CDR1 and CDR2: SEHNR, FQNEAQ (reference sequence). The CDR3 loop spans 12 amino acids. CDR3 DNA sequence: TGTGCCAGCAGCTTCTCTGGATACGAGCAGTACTTC. Translated: CASSFSGYEQYF.

There are a few counts of this clonotype. The chain links TRBV20-1 to TRBJ2-5; possibly TRBD2 for D (6 bases). This CDR3 has 13 amino acids. V was pared by 6 bases and J by 5 bases, with 16 bases between. Germline lookup yields CDR1 DFQATT and CDR2 SNEGSKA (reference sequence). The CDR3 loop reads CSAAGRSGETQYF. CDR3 sequence (DNA): TGCAGTGCCGCGGGAAGGAGCGGGGAGACCCAGTACTTC.

This clonotype showed up many times. The chain uses TRBV29-1 and TRBJ1-2, with TRBD1 as a possible D gene (5 bases). Germline loops: CDR1 SQVTM, CDR2 ANQGSEA. This CDR3 is built from 14 residues. Trimming removed 6 bases at V and 5 bases at J, with 19 bases between. CDR3 DNA: TGCAGCGTAGACCGGGACGGAGGGATGTATGGCTACACCTTC. It specifies CSVDRDGGMYGYTF.

This chain links TRBV7-9 with TRBJ2-1, with 7 bases that match TRBD1. This CDR3 comprises 15 residues. The V segment lost 5 bases and the J segment 4 bases; nucleotides outside the gene matches: 8. The germline CDR1 and CDR2 sequences are SEHNR and FQNEAQ (reference sequence). CDR3 coding DNA: TGTGCCAGCAGCCCCGGGACAGAGCCATACAATGAGCAGTTCTTC. This translates into CASSPGTEPYNEQFF. The whole variable domain, filled in from reference TRBV7-9 and TRBJ2-1, reads DTGVSQNPRHKITKRGQNVTFRCDPISEHNRLYWYRQTLGQGPEFLTYFQNEAQLEKSRLLSDRFSAERPKGSFSTLEIQRTEQGDSAMYLCASSPGTEPYNEQFFGPGTRLTVL.

Many counts were recorded for this clonotype. This rearrangement joins TRBV5-1 to TRBJ1-1, with D possibly being TRBD1 (6 bases). Germline V gene lookup returns CDR1 SGHRS and CDR2 YFSETQ. Trimming stripped 4 bases from V and 4 bases from J, with 17 bases between. The CDR3 runs 15 residues. The CDR3 reads CASSRDGGLSTEAFF. CDR3 sequence (DNA): TGCGCCAGCAGCCGAGACGGGGGGCTGAGCACTGAAGCTTTCTTT. The full variable domain, its missing parts supplied by reference TRBV5-1 and TRBJ1-1, is KAGVTQTPRYLIKTRGQQVTLSCSPISGHRSVSWYQQTPGQGLQFLFEYFSETQRNKGNFPGRFSGRQFSNSRSEMNVSTLELGDSALYLCASSRDGGLSTEAFFGQGTRLTVV.

In this sample, this clonotype turned up many times. The J gene is TRBJ2-3, the V gene TRBV9; D remains unclear. This CDR3 has 13 residues. Between the trimmed V and J ends, which lost 6 bases and 4 bases, there was a span of 12 bases. The germline gives CDR1 SGDLS, CDR2 YYNGEE. In DNA, the CDR3 is TGTGCCAGCAACCGCGTCCCCTCAGATACGCAGTATTTT. Translating gives CASNRVPSDTQYF.

This clonotype has a handful of counts. The J gene is TRBJ1-4, the V gene TRBV27; D gene uncertain. The CDR3 is made up of 13 amino acids. V was clipped by 5 bases and J by 10 bases, with 14 bases between them. Germline CDR1 MNHEY, CDR2 SMNVEV (reference sequence). CDR3 sequence (DNA): TGTGCCAGCAGTATTGGCTCACACGGAAAACTGTTTTTT. Translation gives CASSIGSHGKLFF.

The CDR3 nucleotides read TGTGCCAGCTCCGGGCCAGCCTTCACCGGGGAGCTGTTTTTT. This codes for CASSGPAFTGELFF. V gene TRBV19 combines with J gene TRBJ2-2; D is unclear. Trimming took off 9 bases at V and 4 bases at J, with 15 bases between the two ends. The CDR3 is 14 amino acids. Germline V gene data show CDR1 as LNHDA and CDR2 as SQIVND (reference sequence).

The table lists this clonotype with a few counts. CDR3 DNA: TGTGCCAGCAGCTTAGCGGTCGCTGAAGCTTTCTTT. Its translation is CASSLAVAEAFF. The chain carries TRBV7-9 and TRBJ1-1; no firm D call. The CDR3 length is 12 residues. Germline V gene data show CDR1 as SEHNR and CDR2 as FQNEAQ (reference sequence). Trimming pared 0 bases from V and 6 bases from J, leaving 5 bases between. The full variable domain, in which reference TRBV7-9 and TRBJ1-1 provide the parts outside the CDR3, is DTGVSQNPRHKITKRGQNVTFRCDPISEHNRLYWYRQTLGQGPEFLTYFQNEAQLEKSRLLSDRFSAERPKGSFSTLEIQRTEQGDSAMYLCASSLAVAEAFFGQGTRLTVV.

The rearrangement joins TRBV19 to TRBJ1-2, with D perhaps matching TRBD1 (6 bases). The CDR3 length is 15 residues. Germline CDR1 is LNHDA and CDR2 is SQIVND (reference sequence). Trimming took off 8 bases at V and 4 bases at J, with 20 bases between the two ends. The CDR3 loop reads CASAPGARKLYGYTF. CDR3 nucleotide sequence: TGTGCCAGTGCTCCGGGGGCGCGAAAACTCTATGGCTACACCTTC. Filled out from reference TRBV19 and TRBJ1-2, the complete variable domain reads DGGITQSPKYLFRKEGQNVTLSCEQNLNHDAMYWYRQDPGQGLRLIYYSQIVNDFQKGDIAEGYSVSREKKESFPLTVTSAQKNPTAFYLCASAPGARKLYGYTFGSGTRLTVV.

The V call is TRBV9, the J call TRBJ2-1, with 10 nucleotides matching TRBD2. CDR3 length: 17 amino acids. Germline lookup yields CDR1 SGDLS and CDR2 YYNGEE. V was pared by 4 bases and J by 2 bases, with 9 bases of the junction left unmatched. Here the CDR3 reads CASSPRGSGGTYNEQFF. Here the CDR3 DNA reads TGTGCCAGCAGCCCCCGGGGTAGCGGGGGGACCTACAATGAGCAGTTCTTC.

This chain connects TRBV7-2 to TRBJ1-2; D is uncertain. CDR1 SGHTA and CDR2 FQGNSA come from the germline V gene. The CDR3 spans 15 residues. V lost 6 bases, J lost 4 bases, and 18 bases lay in between. The CDR3 DNA is TGTGCCAGCAGGCCCGGGTCCCCATGGGGCTATGGCTACACCTTC. Protein: CASRPGSPWGYGYTF.

In its sample, this clonotype was seen many times. The chain couples TRBV6-2 or TRBV6-3 to TRBJ2-2; D is unclear. The CDR3 runs 14 residues. CDR1 MNHEY and CDR2 SVGEGT come from the germline V gene. Trimming removed 7 bases at V and 2 bases at J, with 11 bases between. The chain's CDR3 is CASNRGGNTGELFF. The CDR3 DNA sequence: TGTGCCAGCAATCGAGGCGGTAACACCGGGGAGCTGTTTTTT.

The CDR3 sequence: CSGSGGANNEQFF. The DNA of the CDR3 is TGCAGCGGGAGCGGGGGGGCAAACAATGAGCAGTTCTTC. The rearrangement links TRBV29-1 to TRBJ2-1; 10 bases map to TRBD2. CDR3 length: 13 amino acids. The J segment lost 5 bases and the V segment lost 7 bases, leaving 5 bases of the junction unmatched. Germline values: CDR1 SQVTM, CDR2 ANQGSEA.

At least ten counts were recorded for this clonotype. The rearrangement links TRBV6-2 or TRBV6-3 to TRBJ2-1; D is unclear. The germline CDR1 and CDR2 sequences are MNHEY and SVGEGT. There are 14 residues in the CDR3. V was cut by 5 bases and J by 2 bases, with 10 bases left in between. The CDR3, as DNA: TGTGCCAGCAGTCACACTGGACCCTACAATGAGCAGTTCTTC. Translating gives CASSHTGPYNEQFF.

The sample holds a few counts of this clonotype. V and J are TRBV30 and TRBJ2-6; maybe TRBD1 (5 bases). Trimming removed 0 bases from V and 0 bases from J, with 12 bases in between. Germline values: CDR1 GTSNPN, CDR2 SVGIG (reference sequence). The CDR3 sequence is 17 residues long. CDR3 nucleotide sequence: TGTGCCTGGAGTGTAACAGGAAAAAACTCTGGGGCCAACGTCCTGACTTTC. Encoded protein: CAWSVTGKNSGANVLTF.

V usage is TRBV7-6 and J usage is TRBJ2-3; 8 bases line up with TRBD1. The J segment lost 2 bases and the V segment lost 5 bases, leaving 12 bases of the junction unmatched. CDR3 length equals 17 residues. Germline CDR1 is SGHVS and CDR2 is FNYEAQ. CDR3 bases: TGTGCCAGCAGCCGAGAGGGTAAGGGACAGGCCACAGATACGCAGTATTTT. Encoded protein: CASSREGKGQATDTQYF.

Ten or more counts support this clonotype. This chain uses TRBV5-1 with TRBJ2-7; 7 bases map to TRBD1. Germline CDR1 and CDR2: SGHRS and YFSETQ. Trimming removed 2 bases from V and 7 bases from J; junction bases left unmatched: 6. The CDR3 totals 13 residues. Here the CDR3 DNA reads TGCGCCAGCAGCTTCCAGGACAGGATAGAGCAGTACTTC. It is translated as CASSFQDRIEQYF.

The sample holds many counts of this clonotype. The chain is built from TRBV6-1 and TRBJ1-2; D is possibly TRBD1 (6 bases). CDR1 MNHNS and CDR2 SASEGT come from the germline V gene. Trimming left V 3 bases short and J 3 bases short, with 11 bases between. This CDR3 region has 14 residues. The CDR3 nucleotides read TGTGCCAGCAGTGACAGGGGAAACGACTATGGCTACACCTTC. This codes for CASSDRGNDYGYTF.

This clonotype appeared many times. This chain joins TRBV5-1 and TRBJ2-7, with TRBD1 matching over 9 bases. Per the germline V gene, CDR1 is SGHRS and CDR2 is YFSETQ. This CDR3 comprises 15 residues. Unmatched junction bases numbered 7, after V lost 3 bases and J lost 3 bases. The CDR3 loop is CASSSTGQGIYEQYF. The CDR3 DNA reads TGCGCCAGCAGCTCCACGGGACAGGGTATCTACGAGCAGTACTTC.

Many counts were recorded for this clonotype. The chain has TRBV5-1 and TRBJ2-6; perhaps TRBD1 as D (6 bases). The CDR3 sequence is 14 residues long. Trimming removed 0 bases at V and 12 bases at J, with 13 bases between. Germline lookup yields CDR1 SGHRS and CDR2 YFSETQ. DNA for the CDR3: TGCGCCAGCAGCTTGGAAGGGGGTTTAGGCGTCCTGACTTTC. It specifies CASSLEGGLGVLTF.

This clonotype was observed many times. Written as DNA, the CDR3 is TGCAGTGCTTTGGGGTCGGGAAACACCATATATTTT. Its protein is CSALGSGNTIYF. The chain has TRBV20-1 and TRBJ1-3; D gene unclear. V was clipped by 5 bases and J by 4 bases, with 9 bases between them. This CDR3 has 12 residues. Germline assignment: CDR1 DFQATT and CDR2 SNEGSKA (reference sequence).

The V call is TRBV9, the J call TRBJ2-1; D remains unclear. Trimming took off 4 bases at V and 7 bases at J, with 15 bases between the two ends. The germline gives CDR1 SGDLS, CDR2 YYNGEE. The CDR3 length is 14 residues. The CDR3 is CASSLHLAVNEQFF. The CDR3 region has the DNA TGTGCCAGCAGCTTGCACTTAGCCGTGAATGAGCAGTTCTTC.

In this sample, this clonotype turned up a few times. CDR3: CASSIDKRRIQAFF. The DNA of the CDR3 is TGTGCCAGTAGTATAGACAAACGTCGGATACAGGCTTTCTTT. V is TRBV19 and J is TRBJ1-1; D is ambiguous. This CDR3 comprises 14 residues. V shed 0 bases and J shed 11 bases, with 16 bases lying between them. Germline CDR1 is LNHDA and CDR2 is SQIVND (reference sequence).

This clonotype was recorded many times. The chain joins TRBV27 to TRBJ1-2, with 7 bases fitting TRBD1. This CDR3 is built from 13 residues. Germline V gene lookup returns CDR1 MNHEY and CDR2 SMNVEV (reference sequence). V trimming: 6 bases; J trimming: 4 bases; junction bases outside the gene matches: 5. DNA of the CDR3: TGTGCCAGCAGACCGGGACAGCTCTATGGCTACACCTTC. It codes for CASRPGQLYGYTF.

This clonotype has a handful of counts. This chain joins TRBV21-1 and TRBJ1-5. TRBV21-1 is a listed pseudogene. This CDR3 is 16 amino acids long. CDR3 sequence (DNA): TGTGCCAGCAGCAATCAACAGAGAGAAGACAATCAGCCCCAGCATTTT. The encoded protein is CASSNQQREDNQPQHF.

In its sample, this clonotype was seen a few times. The chain links TRBV6-1 to TRBJ1-3; the D is unclear. The germline V and J ends were trimmed by 1 base and 0 bases, with 7 bases remaining between them. The CDR3 has 15 amino acids. Germline assignment: CDR1 MNHNS and CDR2 SASEGT. CDR3 in DNA: TGTGCCAGCAGTGAAGGTCCATTCTCTGGAAACACCATATATTTT. The encoded protein is CASSEGPFSGNTIYF.